This T cell receptor (beta chain) appears in the sequencing data of a study of prognosis after radiotherapy for stage I lung cancer. Across the study: Around 15 patients presented with newly diagnosed primary stage I lung tumors, and several carried oligometastatic NSCLC following surgical resection of the primary tumor. Histology showed adenocarcinoma in more than 10 patients versus squamous cell carcinoma in more than 5. No patient received concurrent therapy with stereotactic body radiotherapy.

Germline CDR1 is SGHRS and CDR2 is YFSETQ. The CDR3 is 14 residues long. V lost 4 bases and J lost 3, with 10 bases in between. TCR beta CDR3 amplification from genomic DNA was performed by two-round multiplex PCR. Individual primers that were specific to each TRBV and TRBJ gene served in first-round PCR. Using its own MiXCR run on the multiplex PCR reads, TCRdb lists one record per CDR3 protein. Of about 20,000 distinct CDR3 sequences listed, 44% are singletons. The sample holds many counts of this clonotype. The rearrangement uses TRBV5-1 and TRBJ2-2; no definite D call. The TCR sequence derives from a donor older than 45 with non-small cell lung cancer. Sequenced here: PBMCs, sampled before or after stereotactic body radiation therapy (not recorded which). The CDR3 DNA reads as TGCGCCAGCAGCGGGTCAGCCGACACCGGGGAGCTGTTTTTT. This sequence encodes CASSGSADTGELFF.